The 20 T cell receptor beta chains below were found in one sample sequenced in a study of shared clonotypes between healthy human individuals. Sequencing was performed with immunoSEQ multiplex PCR; in TCRdb, only in-frame clones are kept and a portion is missing. The profile shows approximately 1.5 million clones, roughly 98% of them singletons. Sequencing input: naive CD4+ T cells sorted from blood. Subset of the sample: CD45RA+ positively selected. These receptor sequences come from a man aged 25 to 40 in good health.

This chain uses TRBV28 with TRBJ2-2, with D possibly being TRBD2 (6 bases). CDR1 MDHEN and CDR2 SYDVKM come from the germline V gene. The CDR3 is 15 residues long. The V gene lost 6 bases and the J gene lost 3 bases, with 14 bases spanning the gap. This chain's CDR3 is CASSKLGLHTGELFF. CDR3 nucleotide sequence: TGTGCCAGCAGCAAGCTGGGACTCCACACCGGGGAGCTGTTTTTT.

CDR3 sequence: CASSKPQGAEETQYF. Here the CDR3 DNA reads TGCGCCAGCAGCAAACCACAGGGGGCGGAAGAGACCCAGTACTTC. The gene calls are TRBV5-1 and TRBJ2-5; TRBD1 aligns across 9 bases. From germline, CDR1 is SGHRS and CDR2 YFSETQ. V was clipped by 4 bases and J by 3 bases; unmatched bases: 7. This CDR3 has 15 residues. Drawing the rest from reference TRBV5-1 and TRBJ2-5, the complete variable domain is KAGVTQTPRYLIKTRGQQVTLSCSPISGHRSVSWYQQTPGQGLQFLFEYFSETQRNKGNFPGRFSGRQFSNSRSEMNVSTLELGDSALYLCASSKPQGAEETQYFGPGTRLLVL.

The chain is built from TRBV7-6 and TRBJ2-7; 7 bases map to TRBD1. The CDR3 consists of 16 residues. From germline, CDR1 is SGHVS and CDR2 FNYEAQ. V lost 5 bases, J lost 4 bases, and 14 bases stayed unmatched. The CDR3, as DNA: TGTGCCAGCAGCAACCCCTTGGACAGGTCGGGATACGAGCAGTACTTC. As protein: CASSNPLDRSGYEQYF.

The rearrangement joins TRBV7-2 to TRBJ2-7; D not resolved. V was clipped by 8 bases and J by 0 bases, with 14 bases between them. CDR3 length equals 14 residues. CDR1 is SGHTA and CDR2 is FQGNSA in the germline V gene. CDR3 sequence: CASGLGKSSYEQYF. The DNA of the CDR3 is TGTGCCAGCGGTCTGGGCAAATCCTCCTACGAGCAGTACTTC.

J is TRBJ2-1 and V is TRBV11-2; D is perhaps TRBD1 or TRBD2 (5 bases each). V was clipped by 0 bases and J by 6 bases, with 6 bases between them. The germline CDR1 and CDR2 sequences are SGHAT and FQNNGV. The CDR3 extends over 13 amino acids. The chain's CDR3 is CASSLERGNEQFF. The CDR3 DNA reads TGTGCCAGCAGCTTAGAGAGGGGCAATGAGCAGTTCTTC.

The table lists this clone with a count of one. The chain combines TRBV9 with TRBJ1-2; no firm D call. Trimming took 4 bases from V and 7 from J, leaving 14 bases between them. The CDR3 covers 13 residues. Germline values: CDR1 SGDLS, CDR2 YYNGEE. The CDR3 here is CASSPGVAGGYTF. The CDR3 DNA reads as TGTGCCAGCAGCCCCGGGGTAGCCGGTGGCTACACCTTC.

V is TRBV29-1 and J is TRBJ2-1, with a possible D match to TRBD2 (5 bases). The germline CDR1 and CDR2 sequences are SQVTM and ANQGSEA. V gave up 1 base and J gave up 5 bases, with 12 bases separating them. This CDR3 is 14 amino acids long. The CDR3 loop reads CSVEVSTGDNEQFF. As DNA, the CDR3 is TGCAGCGTTGAAGTAAGTACCGGGGACAATGAGCAGTTCTTC.

The V gene is TRBV28, the J gene TRBJ2-2; no reliable D call. Germline V gene lookup returns CDR1 MDHEN and CDR2 SYDVKM. The V and J ends lost 7 bases and 9 bases respectively, with 9 bases between them. The CDR3 extends over 11 amino acids. The DNA of the CDR3 is TGTGCCAGCACTACCTCCCGGGAGCTGTTTTTT. This sequence encodes CASTTSRELFF.

J is TRBJ1-1 and V is TRBV14, with D tentatively TRBD1 (6 bases). V lost 1 base and J lost 10, with 13 bases in between. Germline V CDR1 and CDR2: SGHDN, FVKESK. The CDR3 spans 13 residues. The CDR3 reads CASSQAPVGAAFF. The DNA of the CDR3 is TGTGCCAGCAGCCAAGCTCCAGTGGGGGCAGCTTTCTTT.

The V and J genes are TRBV6-4 and TRBJ2-2; D may match TRBD1 or TRBD2 (5 bases each). The CDR3 consists of 19 residues. Trimming took 2 bases from V and 2 from J, leaving 21 bases between them. Per germline, CDR1 MRHNA and CDR2 SNTAGT. DNA of the CDR3: TGTGCCAGCAGTGACGCAGGATTGGGGCTAGCCGTTAACACCGGGGAGCTGTTTTTT. Residues: CASSDAGLGLAVNTGELFF.

The rearrangement links TRBV5-4 to TRBJ2-1; 7 nucleotides line up with TRBD2. CDR3 length equals 13 residues. CDR1 and CDR2 (germline): SGHNT, YYREEE (reference sequence). J was trimmed by 10 bases and V by 5 bases; bases with no gene match: 9. The CDR3 nucleotides read TGTGCCAGCAGGGACCGGAGCGGGAACGAGCAGTTCTTC. Amino acids: CASRDRSGNEQFF.

This chain connects TRBV6-1 to TRBJ2-2, with 8 bases fitting TRBD1. CDR1 and CDR2 (germline): MNHNS, SASEGT. The CDR3 runs 15 residues. J gave up 1 base and V 6 bases, and 4 bases lay outside the gene matches. This chain's CDR3 is CASSFGQGNTGELFF. The CDR3 DNA is TGTGCCAGCAGCTTCGGACAGGGGAACACCGGGGAGCTGTTTTTT.

In the case of this clone: At the DNA level, this CDR3 is encoded by other sequences in the same sample as well. This chain uses TRBV30 with TRBJ2-2; no firm D call. CDR1 is GTSNPN, CDR2 SVGIG, per germline (reference sequence). V was clipped by 3 bases and J by 6 bases, with 8 bases between them. The CDR3 contains 12 residues. CDR3 loop: CAWSPGPGELFF. The CDR3, as DNA: TGTGCCTGGAGCCCGGGCCCCGGGGAGCTGTTTTTT.

About this clone itself: Other DNA sequences from this sample encode an identical CDR3 as well. The chain joins TRBV2 to TRBJ1-5; the D gene is possibly TRBD1 (5 bases). Trimming left V 8 bases short and J 1 base short, with 9 bases between. CDR3 length: 13 residues. Per the germline V gene, CDR1 is SNHLY and CDR2 is FYNNEI. For the CDR3, the DNA is TGTGCCAGCCGAGGGGACAGCAATCAGCCCCAGCATTTT. It specifies CASRGDSNQPQHF.

The V gene is TRBV7-9, the J gene TRBJ1-1, with a tentative D call TRBD1 (5 bases). Trimming stripped 8 bases from V and 0 bases from J, with 16 bases between. CDR3 length: 15 residues. The germline V gene encodes CDR1 SEHNR and CDR2 FQNEAQ (reference sequence). CDR3 region: CASGGQGDMNTEAFF. CDR3 nucleotides: TGTGCCAGCGGCGGTCAGGGCGATATGAACACTGAAGCTTTCTTT.

The rearrangement links TRBV9 to TRBJ2-1; 9 bases fit TRBD2. The CDR3 runs 18 residues. CDR1 SGDLS and CDR2 YYNGEE come from the germline V gene. The J segment lost 7 bases and the V segment lost 0 bases, leaving 14 bases of the junction unmatched. The CDR3 DNA sequence: TGTGCCAGCAGCGTAGATGGTCGTAGCGGGAGCCCGCTGAATGAGCAGTTCTTC. Encoded protein: CASSVDGRSGSPLNEQFF.

This rearrangement joins TRBV7-6 to TRBJ1-1, with a weak D call TRBD1 (5 bases). With 2 bases removed from V and 2 bases from J, the gap between germline ends came to 12 bases. CDR3 length: 15 residues. Germline assignment: CDR1 SGHVS and CDR2 FNYEAQ. CDR3 DNA: TGTGCCAGCAGCTTATACGGGGCAGGTAACACTGAAGCTTTCTTT. Its protein product is CASSLYGAGNTEAFF.

This sequence joins TRBV10-3 and TRBJ2-1; 13 bases align to TRBD2. This CDR3 is built from 17 residues. J was trimmed by 4 bases and V by 8 bases; bases with no gene match: 11. The germline V gene encodes CDR1 ENHRY and CDR2 SYGVKD. CDR3 amino acids: CAIGTSGAGRSYNEQFF. In DNA form, the CDR3 reads TGTGCCATCGGGACTAGCGGGGCTGGGCGGTCTTACAATGAGCAGTTCTTC.

This rearrangement joins TRBV9 to TRBJ1-1; D perhaps matches TRBD1 (5 bases). Germline CDR1 reads SGDLS; CDR2 reads YYNGEE. The ends were cut back, 0 bases at V and 1 base at J, with 22 bases in the middle. The CDR3 runs 19 residues. The CDR3 protein is CASSVGWGQGGTTNTEAFF. The CDR3 DNA sequence: TGTGCCAGCAGCGTAGGATGGGGTCAGGGAGGCACCACGAACACTGAAGCTTTCTTT.

The chain has TRBV28 and TRBJ1-2; D not resolved. Germline V gene lookup returns CDR1 MDHEN and CDR2 SYDVKM. The CDR3 covers 12 residues. The V gene lost 3 bases and the J gene lost 5 bases, with 7 bases spanning the gap. CDR3 nucleotides: TGTGCCAGCAGTTTTCGTGAGTATGGCTACACCTTC. It translates to CASSFREYGYTF.